This passage covers 32 T cell receptor beta chains from one sample sequenced in a study of technical replicates of blood from a handful of donors. Using immunoSEQ multiplex PCR, the repertoire was profiled, and TCRdb retains in-frame clones only, with some absent. The sample contains tens of thousands of clones, about 86% of which appear only once. The material sequenced was PBMCs. The receptors derive from a human donor in good health. Some clones in this sample may be carry-over from other donors' samples.

The chain carries TRBV19 and TRBJ1-2, with D perhaps matching TRBD1 (6 bases). The germline V gene has CDR1 LNHDA and CDR2 SQIVND (reference sequence). The CDR3 extends over 14 amino acids. V lost 0 bases and J lost 4, with 9 bases in between. For the CDR3, the DNA is TGTGCCAGTAGTATAGAGACAGGCCGCTATGGCTACACCTTC. This encodes CASSIETGRYGYTF.

The V gene is TRBV11-2, the J gene TRBJ2-6; D unresolved. In germline, CDR1 is SGHAT, CDR2 FQNNGV. Trimming removed 2 bases from V and 3 bases from J, with 8 bases in between. The CDR3 totals 15 residues. The CDR3 nucleotides are TGTGCCAGCAGCTTAAGTCAGGTTGGGGCCAACGTCCTGACTTTC. Protein: CASSLSQVGANVLTF.

This clone appeared a single time. The V gene is TRBV7-9, the J gene TRBJ2-1; D may be TRBD1 (5 bases). Germline V CDR1 and CDR2: SEHNR, FQNEAQ (reference sequence). V was shortened by 4 bases and J by 0 bases, with 10 bases between the two germline ends. This CDR3 is 15 amino acids long. The CDR3 sequence is CASSYLQVSYNEQFF. As DNA, the CDR3 is TGTGCCAGCAGCTATTTACAGGTCTCCTACAATGAGCAGTTCTTC.

The chain carries TRBV7-2 and TRBJ2-1; the match to TRBD2 covers 14 bases. CDR1 and CDR2 from the germline V gene are SGHTA and FQGNSA. V lost 5 bases, J lost 6 bases, and 3 bases stayed unmatched. CDR3 length: 15 amino acids. CDR3 DNA sequence: TGTGCCAGCAGCCCGGGACTAGCGGGAGTCAATGAGCAGTTCTTC. It encodes CASSPGLAGVNEQFF.

The rearrangement links TRBV6-4 to TRBJ2-3, with 8 positions matching TRBD2. The length of the CDR3 is 14 residues. The ends lost 4 bases at V and 6 bases at J; junction bases unmatched: 6. CDR1 MRHNA and CDR2 SNTAGT come from the germline V gene. CDR3 nucleotide sequence: TGTGCCAGCAGTGTGAACGGGGGGGAGGATACGCAGTATTTT. Translated: CASSVNGGEDTQYF.

The chain combines TRBV5-4 with TRBJ2-3; the match to TRBD1 covers 8 bases. The CDR3 contains 14 residues. V trimming: 5 bases; J trimming: 4 bases; junction bases outside the gene matches: 6. Per germline, CDR1 SGHNT and CDR2 YYREEE (reference sequence). CDR3 region: CASRPQGAADTQYF. Written as DNA, the CDR3 is TGTGCCAGCAGGCCGCAGGGGGCGGCAGATACGCAGTATTTT.

The chain is built from TRBV5-1 and TRBJ1-1; 10 bases map to TRBD1. Looked up from germline, CDR1 is SGHRS and CDR2 is YFSETQ. The junction had 5 bases not matched to a gene; V was cut back by 4 bases and J by 2 bases. The CDR3 has 15 amino acids. In DNA, the CDR3 is TGCGCCAGCAGCGGGGACAGGGGAGGAAACACTGAAGCTTTCTTT. Translating it yields CASSGDRGGNTEAFF.

CDR3 bases: TGCGCCAGCAGCTTGATCGGGGACACTGAAGCTTTCTTT. Protein sequence: CASSLIGDTEAFF. The rearrangement joins TRBV5-1 to TRBJ1-1; D remains ambiguous. Trimming took off 1 base at V and 3 bases at J, with 7 bases between the two ends. The CDR3 is 13 residues long. Germline assignment: CDR1 SGHRS and CDR2 YFSETQ.

The chain has TRBV5-6 and TRBJ1-2; 9 nucleotides agree with TRBD1. The CDR3 sequence is 15 residues long. The trim removed 4 bases at V and 4 bases at J, leaving 8 bases unmatched. The germline gives CDR1 SGHDT, CDR2 YYEEEE. In nucleotides, the CDR3 is TGTGCCAGCAGCCTCCGGGACAGGGTTGGCTATGGCTACACCTTC. Its protein product is CASSLRDRVGYGYTF.

The chain carries TRBV5-1 and TRBJ2-7; 7 bases align to TRBD2. V lost 1 base to trimming and J lost 4 bases; unmatched junction nucleotides: 8. The CDR3 is 15 residues long. Germline V lookup: CDR1 SGHRS, CDR2 YFSETQ. This CDR3 reads CASSLLAEKSYEQYF. The CDR3 DNA reads TGCGCCAGCAGCTTGCTAGCGGAAAAGAGTTACGAGCAGTACTTC.

Regarding this clone: The same CDR3 is also encoded by other DNA sequences in this sample. The chain employs TRBV9 and TRBJ2-5; 11 bases line up with TRBD2. Germline V gene data show CDR1 as SGDLS and CDR2 as YYNGEE. CDR3 length: 16 residues. The V gene end was trimmed by 0 bases and the J gene end by 2 bases; junction bases not matched to a gene: 3. CDR3 loop: CASSVAVAGGQETQYF. The CDR3 DNA sequence: TGTGCCAGCAGCGTAGCTGTAGCGGGGGGGCAAGAGACCCAGTACTTC.

The chain joins TRBV4-1 to TRBJ1-1; no reliable D call. The germline V gene encodes CDR1 MGHRA and CDR2 YSYEKL. The CDR3 has 13 amino acids. Between the trimmed V and J ends, which lost 7 bases and 1 base, there was a span of 10 bases. The CDR3 coding sequence is TGCGCCAGCACCCTAGGCCGGAACACTGAAGCTTTCTTT. The encoded protein is CASTLGRNTEAFF.

The rearrangement uses TRBV16 and TRBJ2-3; tentatively, D is TRBD2 (6 bases). Trimming left V 2 bases short and J 0 bases short, with 6 bases between. The CDR3 sequence is 14 residues long. Germline V CDR1 and CDR2: KGHSY, FQNENV. CDR3 protein: CASSQSGSTDTQYF. In DNA form, the CDR3 reads TGTGCCAGCAGCCAAAGCGGGAGCACAGATACGCAGTATTTT.

The chain links TRBV27 to TRBJ2-7, with TRBD1 identical over 9 bases. V gave up 6 bases and J gave up 6 bases; unmatched junction bases: 9. In germline, CDR1 is MNHEY, CDR2 SMNVEV (reference sequence). The CDR3 sequence is 14 residues long. The CDR3 spells CASSSRTGASEQYF. In nucleotides, the CDR3 is TGTGCCAGCAGCTCGCGGACAGGGGCCTCCGAGCAGTACTTC.

A single count supports this clone. The J gene is TRBJ1-6, the V gene TRBV19, with D perhaps matching TRBD1 (6 bases). Germline V gene sequence: CDR1 LNHDA, CDR2 SQIVND (reference sequence). With 7 bases removed from V and 6 bases from J, the gap between germline ends came to 16 bases. CDR3 length: 15 residues. CDR3 DNA: TGTGCCAGTACCCCAACCGGGACATTTAATTCACCCCTCCACTTT. This sequence encodes CASTPTGTFNSPLHF.

This clone has only a few counts. The chain recombines TRBV6-5 with TRBJ2-1, with a tentative D call TRBD2 (5 bases). CDR1 and CDR2 from the germline V gene are MNHEY and SVGAGI. Trimming left V 6 bases short and J 4 bases short, with 13 bases between. The CDR3 sequence is 14 residues long. The CDR3 reads CASSLLGSYNEQFF. In DNA, the CDR3 is TGTGCCAGCAGCTTACTAGGGTCGTACAATGAGCAGTTCTTC.

The J gene is TRBJ2-2, the V gene TRBV4-3; 15 bases align to TRBD2. CDR1 and CDR2 from the germline V gene are LGHNA and YSLEER. Trimming removed 3 bases from V and 5 bases from J; junction bases left unmatched: 4. The CDR3 has 17 residues. CDR3 residues: CASSQGLAGGRTGELFF. CDR3 nucleotides: TGCGCCAGCAGCCAGGGACTAGCGGGAGGACGGACCGGGGAGCTGTTTTTT.

The chain recombines TRBV25-1 with TRBJ1-4, with a weak D call TRBD1 (5 bases). The CDR3 is 15 residues long. The ends were cut back, 8 bases at V and 0 bases at J, with 13 bases in the middle. Germline V lookup: CDR1 MGHDK, CDR2 SYGVNS. The CDR3 reads CASPRDLSTNEKLFF. CDR3 bases: TGTGCCAGCCCCCGGGACTTATCAACTAATGAAAAACTGTTTTTT. Full variable domain (missing parts from reference TRBV25-1 and TRBJ1-4): EADIYQTPRYLVIGTGKKITLECSQTMGHDKMYWYQQDPGMELHLIHYSYGVNSTEKGDLSSESTVSRIRTEHFPLTLESARPSHTSQYLCASPRDLSTNEKLFFGSGTQLSVL.

The chain combines TRBV27 with TRBJ1-2, with D possibly being TRBD1 (5 bases). Trimming left V 2 bases short and J 8 bases short, with 12 bases between. This CDR3 comprises 13 residues. Per germline, CDR1 MNHEY and CDR2 SMNVEV (reference sequence). The CDR3 loop is CASSLGAGNGYTF. CDR3 sequence (DNA): TGTGCCAGCAGTTTAGGGGCGGGAAACGGCTACACCTTC.

This rearrangement joins TRBV11-2 to TRBJ1-2; 7 positions agree with TRBD1. This CDR3 has 15 residues. CDR1 and CDR2 from the germline V gene are SGHAT and FQNNGV. The trim removed 8 bases at V and 0 bases at J, leaving 9 bases unmatched. CDR3 amino acids: CASASGGRANYGYTF. The CDR3 DNA follows: TGTGCCAGCGCATCAGGGGGGCGAGCTAACTATGGCTACACCTTC.

The CDR3 reads CASSQDQYQPQHF. CDR3 sequence (DNA): TGCGCCAGCAGCCAAGATCAGTATCAGCCCCAGCATTTT. This chain connects TRBV4-1 to TRBJ1-5; D is uncertain. CDR3 length: 13 amino acids. Trimming pared 0 bases from V and 5 bases from J, leaving 5 bases between. Germline CDR1 and CDR2: MGHRA and YSYEKL.

This chain uses TRBV7-9 with TRBJ2-7, with D perhaps TRBD1 (5 bases). V lost 2 bases to trimming and J lost 4 bases, with 21 bases between them. Per the germline V gene, CDR1 is SEHNR and CDR2 is FQNEAQ (reference sequence). The CDR3 sequence is 17 residues long. CDR3 amino acids: CASSLSFEPGPKYEQYF. CDR3 DNA: TGTGCCAGCAGCTTAAGTTTTGAGCCAGGGCCCAAGTACGAGCAGTACTTC.

This rearrangement joins TRBV6-1 to TRBJ1-5, with unresolved D. The V gene's germline CDR1 is MNHNS and CDR2 SASEGT. The CDR3 loop spans 13 amino acids. V lost 5 bases to trimming and J lost 3 bases, with 8 bases between them. Here the CDR3 DNA reads TGTGCCAGCAGTTGTCAGATCAATCAGCCCCAGCATTTT. Protein: CASSCQINQPQHF.

The gene calls are TRBV4-2 and TRBJ2-7; TRBD2 matches at 14 bases. Germline V gene data show CDR1 as LGHNA and CDR2 as YNFKEQ. This CDR3 has 17 amino acids. V lost 4 bases and J lost 4; bases outside the gene matches: 9. This chain's CDR3 is CASSLAGLAGVRYEQYF. The CDR3 bases are TGTGCCAGCAGCCTAGCGGGACTAGCGGGAGTTAGGTACGAGCAGTACTTC.

The rearrangement uses TRBV4-1 and TRBJ2-7; 11 bases fit TRBD2. Germline V gene lookup returns CDR1 MGHRA and CDR2 YSYEKL. The CDR3 sequence is 16 residues long. V lost 0 bases, J lost 6 bases, and 7 bases stayed unmatched. The CDR3 bases are TGCGCCAGCAGCCAAGAATTACTAGCGGGAGCTATCGAGCAGTACTTC. Protein sequence: CASSQELLAGAIEQYF.

The rearrangement links TRBV6-4 to TRBJ2-3, with 13 bases that match TRBD2. Per the germline V gene, CDR1 is MRHNA and CDR2 is SNTAGT. V lost 6 bases to trimming and J lost 9 bases; unmatched junction nucleotides: 9. The CDR3 is 15 residues long. DNA for the CDR3: TGTGCCAGCAGCTTACTAGCGGGGGGGCAGTGGACGCAGTATTTT. Protein: CASSLLAGGQWTQYF.

The rearrangement joins TRBV7-6 to TRBJ2-2; D is undetermined. This CDR3 has 13 residues. Germline values: CDR1 SGHVS, CDR2 FNYEAQ. Trimming removed 5 bases at V and 4 bases at J, with 8 bases between. This CDR3 is CASSPEVTGELFF. The CDR3 region has the DNA TGTGCCAGCAGCCCAGAAGTCACCGGGGAGCTGTTTTTT.

The chain links TRBV4-3 to TRBJ1-6; D gene unclear. Germline CDR1 reads LGHNA; CDR2 reads YSLEER. The CDR3 is 16 amino acids. V was shortened by 0 bases and J by 7 bases, with 13 bases between the two germline ends. The CDR3 is CASSQETGGKNSPLHF. The DNA for the CDR3 is TGCGCCAGCAGCCAAGAAACTGGAGGGAAGAATTCACCCCTCCACTTT.

This clone was observed once. The chain is built from TRBV6-5 and TRBJ2-7, with 10 bases aligning to TRBD1. The CDR3 totals 15 residues. Trimming cost V 2 bases and J 2 bases; bases outside gene matches: 3. Germline V CDR1 and CDR2: MNHEY, SVGAGI. Here the CDR3 reads CASSYAGTGAYEQYF. The DNA of the CDR3 is TGTGCCAGCAGTTACGCCGGGACAGGGGCCTACGAGCAGTACTTC.

This clone was seen a single time. V gene TRBV4-3 combines with J gene TRBJ1-2, with D perhaps matching TRBD1 (5 bases). V was clipped by 0 bases and J by 4 bases, with 12 bases between them. Germline loops: CDR1 LGHNA, CDR2 YSLEER. The CDR3 spans 15 residues. This CDR3 reads CASSQDREGLYGYTF. CDR3 in DNA: TGCGCCAGCAGCCAAGATCGAGAGGGACTCTATGGCTACACCTTC.

The chain carries TRBV4-1 and TRBJ2-4; a possible D gene is TRBD1 (5 bases). This CDR3 has 15 residues. V dropped 4 bases and J dropped 0 bases, with 10 bases sitting between them. Per germline, CDR1 MGHRA and CDR2 YSYEKL. The CDR3 sequence is CASSRRQLAKNIQYF. The CDR3 DNA follows: TGCGCCAGCAGCCGCCGACAGCTAGCCAAAAACATTCAGTACTTC.

The chain combines TRBV18 with TRBJ2-7, with TRBD1 matching 9 bases. The CDR3 runs 15 residues. Germline lookup yields CDR1 KGHSH and CDR2 LQKENI. V lost 4 bases, J lost 4 bases, and 8 bases stayed unmatched. CDR3 region: CASSRPGQGIYEQYF. Written as DNA, the CDR3 is TGTGCCAGCTCACGTCCAGGACAGGGGATATACGAGCAGTACTTC.